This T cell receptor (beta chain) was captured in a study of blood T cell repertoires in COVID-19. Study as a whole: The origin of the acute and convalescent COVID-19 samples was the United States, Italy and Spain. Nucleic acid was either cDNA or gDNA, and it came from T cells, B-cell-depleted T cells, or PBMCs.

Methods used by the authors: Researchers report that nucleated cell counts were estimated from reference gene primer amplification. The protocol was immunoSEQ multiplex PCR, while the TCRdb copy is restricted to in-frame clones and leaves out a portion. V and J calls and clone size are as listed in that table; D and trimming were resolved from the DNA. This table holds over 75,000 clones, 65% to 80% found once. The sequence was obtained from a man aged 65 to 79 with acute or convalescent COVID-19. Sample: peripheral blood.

DNA of the CDR3: TGTGCCAGCAGTTACGGGGACAGGGGAGGAAATCAGCCCCAGCATTTT. Its translation is CASSYGDRGGNQPQHF. The chain recombines TRBV6-6 with TRBJ1-5; TRBD1 aligns across 10 bases. The CDR3 extends over 16 amino acids. V gave up 2 bases and J gave up 4 bases; unmatched junction bases: 5. Germline assignment: CDR1 MNHNY and CDR2 SVGAGI (reference sequence).